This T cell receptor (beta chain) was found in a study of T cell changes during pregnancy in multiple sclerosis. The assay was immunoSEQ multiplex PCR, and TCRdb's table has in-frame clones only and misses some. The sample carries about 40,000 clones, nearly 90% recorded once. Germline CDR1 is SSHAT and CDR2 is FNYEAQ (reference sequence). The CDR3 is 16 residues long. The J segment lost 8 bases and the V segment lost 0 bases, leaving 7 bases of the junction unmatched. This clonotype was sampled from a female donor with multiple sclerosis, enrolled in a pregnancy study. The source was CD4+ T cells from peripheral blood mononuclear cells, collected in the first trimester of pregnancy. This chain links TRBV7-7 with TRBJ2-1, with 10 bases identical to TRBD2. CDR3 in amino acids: CASSLALAGASDEQFF. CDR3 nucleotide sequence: TGTGCCAGCAGCTTAGCGCTAGCGGGAGCGTCGGATGAGCAGTTCTTC.